The clone carrying this T cell receptor beta chain was seen a handful of times. The CDR3 has 14 amino acids. Germline CDR1 and CDR2: DFQATT and SNEGSKA (reference sequence). V shed 5 bases and J 3 bases; nucleotides not matched to a gene: 7. The sample is drawn from a study of T-cell reconstitution after alpha-beta-depleted transplantation in children. A TCRbeta library incorporating unique molecular identifiers was prepared. TCRdb itself ran the PCR reads through MiXCR, one entry per CDR3 protein. This table holds 450,000 to 600,000 distinct CDR3 sequences, roughly 18% found once. The rearrangement uses TRBV20-1 and TRBJ2-1; 7 nucleotides align to TRBD2. The sequence derives from a human donor who donated a stem cell graft to a child with acute lymphoblastic leukemia. Specimen: PBMCs from the stem cell graft donor, collected from the stem cell graft. The CDR3 coding sequence is TGCAGTGCTCGTCGGCTAGCGGTCTACAATGAGCAGTTCTTC. Protein product: CSARRLAVYNEQFF.